This section outlines one T cell receptor beta chain sequence together with its context. Its antigen remains unidentified. This sample was taken from a study of metastatic and nonmetastatic thyroid tumors. V was pared by 5 bases and J by 0 bases, with 11 bases between. Per the germline V gene, CDR1 is MDHEN and CDR2 is SYDVKM. This CDR3 is built from 15 residues. TCRdb redid the clone calls on the PCR reads using MiXCR. The repertoire consists of 23,000 or so clones, with roughly 28% occurring once and the leading ten covering approximately 15%. No treatment had been given to any patient before thyroid surgery. Study-wide points: The reported finding was significantly higher TCR beta diversity in malignant thyroid tumors relative to benign nodules, in blood and tumor.

This receptor was obtained from a male donor with papillary thyroid cancer or a benign thyroid nodule (not recorded which). Some clones in this sample may be carry-over from other donors' samples. The sequencing sample was made of tumor tissue. The gene calls are TRBV28 and TRBJ2-1; no clear D gene. In DNA form, the CDR3 reads TGTGCCAGCAGTAGGCTCCTGAGCTCCTACAATGAGCAGTTCTTC. Translating it yields CASSRLLSSYNEQFF.